Each of the 29 T cell receptor beta chains below was sequenced from the same sample in a study of naive and memory T cell subsets. Study-wide points: Especially in CD8 cells, naive repertoires contained a few larger clonotypes, possibly CD45RA-re-expressing memory cells.

These receptors have no known antigen. Two oligonucleotides, mixed equimolar, formed the beta constant-region primer covering TRBC1 and TRBC2. Four rounds of PCR amplified the ligated cDNA using nested alpha and beta constant-region primers plus SP2. TCRdb processed the UMI-ligation and nested PCR reads anew with MiXCR; each CDR3 protein has one entry. The table lists over 90,000 distinct CDR3 sequences, 11% of them singletons, with just over 0.13% in the top ten. The sequenced material came from naive CD4+ T cells from blood. These receptors all come from a human donor in good health.

This clonotype has a count of ten or more. CDR3 in amino acids: CASSPPRLAGGTYEQYF. DNA for the CDR3: TGTGCCAGCTCACCACCCCGACTAGCGGGAGGGACCTACGAGCAGTACTTC. The J gene is TRBJ2-7, the V gene TRBV18, with 14 bases identical to TRBD2. J gave up 2 bases and V 0 bases, and 3 bases lay outside the gene matches. The germline CDR1 and CDR2 sequences are KGHSH and LQKENI. CDR3 length: 17 residues.

This clonotype was picked up many times. The chain links TRBV5-1 to TRBJ2-7, with 11 bases identical to TRBD2. The length of the CDR3 is 14 residues. Trimming took 4 bases from V and 5 from J; bases not matched to a gene: 5. The germline V gene has CDR1 SGHRS and CDR2 YFSETQ. Here the CDR3 reads CASSHLSGGDEQYF. The CDR3 DNA follows: TGCGCCAGCAGCCATCTTAGCGGGGGGGACGAGCAGTACTTC.

In this sample, this clonotype turned up many times. The rearrangement joins TRBV7-2 to TRBJ2-3; D remains ambiguous. The CDR3 has 14 residues. Germline V gene data show CDR1 as SGHTA and CDR2 as FQGNSA. Trimming pared 2 bases from V and 3 bases from J, leaving 9 bases between. The CDR3 bases are TGTGCCAGCAGCTTATCACGGCGGACAGATACGCAGTATTTT. This sequence encodes CASSLSRRTDTQYF.

In this sample, this clonotype turned up a few times. The J gene is TRBJ2-1, the V gene TRBV7-2; D unresolved. Deletions cut 6 bases from V and 8 bases from J, with 17 bases between. The germline V gene has CDR1 SGHTA and CDR2 FQGNSA. The CDR3 runs 14 residues. Written as DNA, the CDR3 is TGTGCCAGCAGTACCTCTAGGGCCAACCATGAGCAGTTCTTC. It codes for CASSTSRANHEQFF.

This clonotype was seen a few times. The gene calls are TRBV7-2 and TRBJ2-6; D is undetermined. The V gene's germline CDR1 is SGHTA and CDR2 FQGNSA. Trimming removed 1 base from V and 4 bases from J, with 8 bases in between. The CDR3 contains 15 residues. As DNA, the CDR3 is TGTGCCAGCAGCTTAGGGGCCCCCGGGGCCAACGTCCTGACTTTC. Translation gives CASSLGAPGANVLTF.

This chain connects TRBV2 to TRBJ2-5, with 9 bases fitting TRBD1. Germline CDR1 reads SNHLY; CDR2 reads FYNNEI. This CDR3 is built from 17 residues. Losses at the gene ends were 10 bases for V and 5 bases for J; bases not matched to a gene: 20. The DNA for the CDR3 is TGTGCCACCATGCCGGGACAGGGCCTCTTAACGGGGGAGACCCAGTACTTC. It is translated as CATMPGQGLLTGETQYF.

The gene calls are TRBV7-2 and TRBJ2-3; TRBD2 agrees at 10 bases. From germline, CDR1 is SGHTA and CDR2 FQGNSA. The CDR3 totals 17 residues. With V trimmed by 3 bases and J by 3 bases, 9 bases remained unmatched. The CDR3 coding sequence is TGTGCCAGCAGCTTGGGGTCTAGCGGGAGTACAACAGATACGCAGTATTTT. The encoded protein is CASSLGSSGSTTDTQYF.

The chain carries TRBV7-9 and TRBJ1-4, with 9 bases that match TRBD1. Per the germline V gene, CDR1 is SEHNR and CDR2 is FQNEAQ (reference sequence). This CDR3 is built from 14 residues. V was pared by 5 bases and J by 7 bases, with 5 bases of the junction left unmatched. The CDR3 DNA is TGTGCCAGCAGCAGGGGACAGGGTGCTGAAAAACTGTTTTTT. Residues: CASSRGQGAEKLFF.

This rearrangement joins TRBV20-1 to TRBJ2-3; TRBD1 or TRBD2 may be the D gene (5 bases each). The V gene lost 8 bases and the J gene lost 2 bases, with 11 bases spanning the gap. Germline V gene sequence: CDR1 DFQATT, CDR2 SNEGSKA (reference sequence). The CDR3 totals 12 residues. The CDR3 nucleotides are TGCAGTCCGGTGGGGGACACAGATACGCAGTATTTT. Amino acid sequence: CSPVGDTDTQYF.

In this sample, this clonotype turned up many times. CDR3 in amino acids: CASSVVPAENTGELFF. In nucleotides, the CDR3 is TGTGCCAGCAGCGTAGTTCCAGCGGAGAACACCGGGGAGCTGTTTTTT. The chain is built from TRBV9 and TRBJ2-2, with a possible D match to TRBD2 (5 bases). Trimming removed 0 bases from V and 1 base from J, with 10 bases in between. CDR1 and CDR2 (germline): SGDLS, YYNGEE. The CDR3 has 16 amino acids.

The J gene is TRBJ2-7, the V gene TRBV6-6; D may correspond to TRBD1 or TRBD2 (5 bases each). V was cut by 2 bases and J by 2 bases, with 16 bases left in between. The CDR3 extends over 16 amino acids. The germline V gene encodes CDR1 MNHNY and CDR2 SVGAGI (reference sequence). CDR3 loop: CASSYPSGQPPYEQYF. The CDR3 region has the DNA TGTGCCAGCAGTTACCCCAGCGGACAACCCCCCTACGAGCAGTACTTC.

DNA for the CDR3: TGTGCCAGCAGCCAACCCGGGACGGGCAGAGGTCTAGCGGGAAGGAATGAGCAGTTCTTC. Protein sequence: CASSQPGTGRGLAGRNEQFF. This chain uses TRBV6-2 or TRBV6-3 with TRBJ2-1; 9 nucleotides match TRBD2. Looked up from germline, CDR1 is MNHEY and CDR2 is SVGEGT. V shed 6 bases and J 7 bases; nucleotides not matched to a gene: 25. The CDR3 is made up of 20 amino acids.

The table lists this clonotype with many counts. This chain uses TRBV4-3 with TRBJ2-5; D unresolved. V lost 0 bases and J lost 1, with 18 bases in between. CDR3 length equals 18 residues. Germline V lookup: CDR1 LGHNA, CDR2 YSLEER. CDR3 coding DNA: TGCGCCAGCAGCCAAGATTCGATAGTCGGCAGGTTCCAAGAGACCCAGTACTTC. Residues: CASSQDSIVGRFQETQYF.

Notes on this clonotype: One base away lies a much larger clone, so this may be a sequencing read error. The chain couples TRBV7-3 to TRBJ2-2; D possibly corresponds to TRBD2 (5 bases). This CDR3 spans 13 amino acids. The V gene's germline CDR1 is SGHTA and CDR2 FQGTGA. CDR3 bases: TGTGCCAGCAGCCCCCAAGTCACCGGGGAGCTGTATTTT. Translating it yields CASSPQVTGELYF.

V is TRBV28 and J is TRBJ2-1; D could derive from TRBD1 or TRBD2 (5 bases each). This CDR3 comprises 15 residues. Germline CDR1 and CDR2: MDHEN and SYDVKM. Trimming pared 6 bases from V and 14 bases from J, leaving 26 bases between. The DNA for the CDR3 is TGTGCCAGCAGAACCGGGACGTACTCTGGTTTGGGCGAGTTCTTC. Translating gives CASRTGTYSGLGEFF.

This clonotype was found many times. This chain joins TRBV29-1 and TRBJ2-7; maybe TRBD1 (6 bases). The germline gives CDR1 SQVTM, CDR2 ANQGSEA. The CDR3 consists of 13 residues. The germline V and J ends were trimmed by 6 bases and 0 bases, with 12 bases remaining between them. CDR3 sequence reads: CSVSQGNSYEQYF. DNA for the CDR3: TGCAGCGTGTCGCAGGGGAACTCCTACGAGCAGTACTTC.

A few counts support this clonotype. This chain connects TRBV24-1 to TRBJ1-5; 9 bases are a match to TRBD1. This CDR3 spans 16 amino acids. Germline lookup yields CDR1 KGHDR and CDR2 SFDVKD. V was pared by 5 bases and J by 3 bases, with 7 bases of the junction left unmatched. The CDR3 loop reads CATSVPDRGTNQPQHF. CDR3 sequence (DNA): TGTGCCACCAGTGTCCCCGACAGGGGGACCAATCAGCCCCAGCATTTT.

A note on this clonotype: At one boundary the junction diverges from the germline segment, which might be a read error. This sequence joins TRBV30 and TRBJ2-7; 7 nucleotides line up with TRBD1. Germline CDR1 reads GTSNPN; CDR2 reads SVGIG (reference sequence). This CDR3 has 13 amino acids. CDR3 amino acids: CAWSGDRSVPGRF. The CDR3 DNA is TGTGCCTGGAGTGGGGACAGATCCGTACCCGGTAGGTTC.

This chain connects TRBV5-1 to TRBJ2-6; weak D call: TRBD1 (7 bases). Germline V gene sequence: CDR1 SGHRS, CDR2 YFSETQ. The CDR3 runs to 16 residues. Trimming cost V 5 bases and J 0 bases, with 12 bases left between them. The CDR3 bases are TGCGCCAGCAGAAATCAGGGGGGCTCTGGGGCCAACGTCCTGACTTTC. It translates to CASRNQGGSGANVLTF.

As concerns this clonotype: Given the absence of the conserved phenylalanine or tryptophan at the CDR3 end, a read error is likely. No DNA is shown, since the ends of the CDR3 on it are uncertain; the CDR3 is the one TCRdb lists. The chain is built from TRBV10-3 and TRBJ1-2; TRBD1, the D gene given by the table, was not confirmed from the DNA. Germline CDR1 reads ENHRY; CDR2 reads SYGVKD. The CDR3 is 10 amino acids in total, end residues counted. The CDR3 sequence: CAGHGTRNLI.

V usage is TRBV7-2 and J usage is TRBJ2-3, with D uncertain. The CDR3 has 15 amino acids. The V end was cut by 2 bases, the J end by 0 bases, with 9 bases between. Germline V gene lookup returns CDR1 SGHTA and CDR2 FQGNSA. The CDR3, as DNA: TGTGCCAGCAGCTTAACGGGCGCGAGCACAGATACGCAGTATTTT. Translated, it gives CASSLTGASTDTQYF.

The V and J genes are TRBV6-6 and TRBJ1-5; D is unclear. V shed 2 bases and J shed 4 bases, with 6 bases lying between them. The CDR3 has 13 residues. CDR1 and CDR2 from the germline V gene are MNHNY and SVGAGI (reference sequence). The CDR3 DNA is TGTGCCAGCAGTTACGCCGATAATCAGCCCCAGCATTTT. Its protein product is CASSYADNQPQHF.

V and J are TRBV20-1 and TRBJ1-5, with D maybe TRBD1 (5 bases). V lost 0 bases, J lost 11 bases, and 17 bases lay in between. Germline CDR1 DFQATT, CDR2 SNEGSKA (reference sequence). This CDR3 region has 14 residues. The CDR3 sequence is CSAREPGSHRTQHF. The CDR3, as DNA: TGCAGTGCTAGAGAGCCAGGGTCCCATCGCACCCAGCATTTT.

This clonotype was seen repeatedly, ten times or more. DNA for the CDR3: TGCGCCAGCAGCCAAGATGGGGCGGGAGGGCGGCTGTTTTTT. Amino acid sequence: CASSQDGAGGRLFF. The rearrangement uses TRBV4-1 and TRBJ2-2; 9 nucleotides align to TRBD2. J gave up 13 bases and V 0 bases, and 6 bases lay outside the gene matches. The CDR3 is made up of 14 amino acids. Looked up from germline, CDR1 is MGHRA and CDR2 is YSYEKL.

This chain links TRBV7-6 with TRBJ2-5; D possibly uses TRBD1 or TRBD2 (5 bases each). The CDR3 spans 17 residues. Trimming cost V 2 bases and J 2 bases, with 18 bases left between them. Germline CDR1 SGHVS, CDR2 FNYEAQ. The CDR3 spells CASSLRLAGSQQETQYF. The CDR3 coding sequence is TGTGCCAGCAGCTTACGGCTAGCAGGGAGTCAGCAAGAGACCCAGTACTTC.

The chain carries TRBV14 and TRBJ2-5, with D perhaps matching TRBD1 (6 bases). This CDR3 spans 16 amino acids. Germline V gene data show CDR1 as SGHDN and CDR2 as FVKESK. V dropped 2 bases and J dropped 2 bases, with 15 bases sitting between them. The DNA of the CDR3 is TGTGCCAGCAGCCAATACCCCCGGACAGAACAAGAGACCCAGTACTTC. It encodes CASSQYPRTEQETQYF.

This clonotype appeared a few times. The chain couples TRBV2 to TRBJ2-7, with D possibly TRBD2 on 5 matching bases. CDR3 length equals 13 residues. V was trimmed by 10 bases and J by 2 bases, leaving 15 bases between them. CDR1 and CDR2 from the germline V gene are SNHLY and FYNNEI. CDR3 bases: TGTGCCACCGCGGGCGAGTACACCTACGAGCAGTACTTC. This gives the protein CATAGEYTYEQYF.

This clonotype was observed at least ten times. The gene calls are TRBV12-3 or TRBV12-4 and TRBJ2-7; 11 nucleotides agree with TRBD2. J was trimmed by 5 bases and V by 5 bases; bases with no gene match: 5. The length of the CDR3 is 14 residues. CDR3 coding DNA: TGTGCCAGCAGTCCTAGCGGGAGGATCCACGAGCAGTACTTC. This encodes CASSPSGRIHEQYF.

This sequence joins TRBV20-1 and TRBJ1-4, with D unresolved. This CDR3 is built from 10 residues. The germline CDR1 and CDR2 sequences are DFQATT and SNEGSKA (reference sequence). V lost 5 bases to trimming and J lost 5 bases, with 3 bases between them. CDR3 sequence reads: CSAANEKLFF. CDR3 bases: TGCAGTGCTGCCAATGAAAAACTGTTTTTT.